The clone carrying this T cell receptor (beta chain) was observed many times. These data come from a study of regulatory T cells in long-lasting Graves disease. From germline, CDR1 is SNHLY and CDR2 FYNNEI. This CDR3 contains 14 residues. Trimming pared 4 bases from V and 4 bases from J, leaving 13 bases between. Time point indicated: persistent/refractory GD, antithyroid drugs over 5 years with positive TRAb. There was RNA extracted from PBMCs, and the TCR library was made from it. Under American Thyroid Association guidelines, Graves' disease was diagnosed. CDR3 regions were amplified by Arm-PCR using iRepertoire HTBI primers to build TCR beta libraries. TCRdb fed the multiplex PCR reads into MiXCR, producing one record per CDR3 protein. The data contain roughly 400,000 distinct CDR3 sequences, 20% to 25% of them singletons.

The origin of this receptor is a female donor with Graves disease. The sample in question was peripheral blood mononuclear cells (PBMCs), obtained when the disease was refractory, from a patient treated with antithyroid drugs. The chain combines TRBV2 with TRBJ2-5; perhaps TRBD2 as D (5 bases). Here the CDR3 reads CASSVTSIRETQYF. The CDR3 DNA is TGTGCCAGCAGTGTAACTAGTATTCGAGAGACCCAGTACTTC.